This T cell receptor beta chain was captured by sequencing in a study of cytomegalovirus exposure and HLA in healthy donors. The overall study: In a later analysis, it was reported that the 120 validation repertoires had been produced on the same platform as the 670 or so repertoires belonging to the first cohort. Findings and limits, study-wide: Cytomegalovirus-associated TCR beta chains were listed, numbering some 150. In vitro data verified three CMV-associated chains as specific for CMV antigens.

Generated by immunoSEQ multiplex PCR, the TCRdb table keeps only in-frame clones and is missing some. The sample has roughly 90,000 clones; around 85% are singletons. Separate from the 666-subject first cohort was the approximately 130-subject validation cohort, to which the donors belonged. On this clone itself: No antigen is known for it.

With V trimmed by 0 bases and J by 3 bases, 4 bases remained unmatched. CDR3 size: 15 residues. The germline gives CDR1 SGHRS, CDR2 YFSETQ. This TCR derives from a man younger than 35 in good health and CMV-seropositive. Sequenced: PBMCs. The chain links TRBV5-1 to TRBJ2-3, with 7 bases lining up with TRBD2. The CDR3 sequence: CASSLGGSLTDTQYF. The CDR3 DNA follows: TGCGCCAGCAGCTTGGGCGGGAGTTTAACAGATACGCAGTATTTT.